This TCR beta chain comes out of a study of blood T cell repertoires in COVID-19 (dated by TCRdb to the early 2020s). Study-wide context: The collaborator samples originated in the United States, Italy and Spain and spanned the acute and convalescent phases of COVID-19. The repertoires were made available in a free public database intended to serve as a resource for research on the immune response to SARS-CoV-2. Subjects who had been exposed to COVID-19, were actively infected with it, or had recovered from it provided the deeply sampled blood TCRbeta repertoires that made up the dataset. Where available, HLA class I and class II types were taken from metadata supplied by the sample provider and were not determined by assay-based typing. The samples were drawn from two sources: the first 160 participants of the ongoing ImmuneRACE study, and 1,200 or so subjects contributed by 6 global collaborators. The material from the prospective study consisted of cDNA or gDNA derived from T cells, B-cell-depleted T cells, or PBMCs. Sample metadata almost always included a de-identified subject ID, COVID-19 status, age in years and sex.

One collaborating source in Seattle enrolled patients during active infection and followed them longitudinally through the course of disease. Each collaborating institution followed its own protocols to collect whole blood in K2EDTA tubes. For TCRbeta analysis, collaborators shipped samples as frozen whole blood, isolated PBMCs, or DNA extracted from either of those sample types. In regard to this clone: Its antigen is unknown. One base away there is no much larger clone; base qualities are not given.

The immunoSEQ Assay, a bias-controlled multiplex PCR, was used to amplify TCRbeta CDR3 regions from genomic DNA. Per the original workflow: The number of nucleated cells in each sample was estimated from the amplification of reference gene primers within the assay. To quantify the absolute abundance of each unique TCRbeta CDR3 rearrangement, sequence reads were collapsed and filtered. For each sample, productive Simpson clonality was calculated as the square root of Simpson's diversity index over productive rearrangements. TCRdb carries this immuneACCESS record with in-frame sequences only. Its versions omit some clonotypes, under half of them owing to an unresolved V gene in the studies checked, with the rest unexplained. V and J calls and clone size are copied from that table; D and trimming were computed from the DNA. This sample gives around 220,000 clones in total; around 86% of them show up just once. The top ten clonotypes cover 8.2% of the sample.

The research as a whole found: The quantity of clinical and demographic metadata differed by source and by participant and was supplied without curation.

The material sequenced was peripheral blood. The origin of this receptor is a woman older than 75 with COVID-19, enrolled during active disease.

The nucleotide sequence is given as TGTGCCAGCAGGATCGACAGTTCCTCTGAAGCTTTCTTT. The encoded protein is CASRIDSSSEAFF. Recombination connected TRBV28 to TRBJ1-1; TRBD1 is a possible D gene, resting on 5 matching bases. CDR1 and CDR2 (MDHEN, SYDVKM) derive from the germline V gene. Taken from cysteine to phenylalanine, the CDR3 has 13 residues. Only the CDR3 DNA is retained, 39 bases long and in frame from the first base. The germline ends are 14 bases apart after V is trimmed by 6 bases and J by 6 bases.